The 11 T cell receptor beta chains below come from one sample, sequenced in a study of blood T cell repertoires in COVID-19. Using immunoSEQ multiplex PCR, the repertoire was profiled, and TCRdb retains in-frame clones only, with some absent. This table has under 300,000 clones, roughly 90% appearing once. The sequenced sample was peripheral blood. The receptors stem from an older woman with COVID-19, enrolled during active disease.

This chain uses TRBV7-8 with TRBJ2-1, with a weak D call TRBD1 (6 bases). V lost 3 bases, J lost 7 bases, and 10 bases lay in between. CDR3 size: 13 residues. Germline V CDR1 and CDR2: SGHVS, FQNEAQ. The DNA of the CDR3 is TGTGCCAGCAGCTTTGGGCAGGGGAATGAGCAGTTCTTC. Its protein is CASSFGQGNEQFF.

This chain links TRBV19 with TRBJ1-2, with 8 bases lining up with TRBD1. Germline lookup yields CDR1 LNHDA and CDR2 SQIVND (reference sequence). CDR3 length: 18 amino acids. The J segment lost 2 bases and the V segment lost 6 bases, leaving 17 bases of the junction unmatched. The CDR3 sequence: CASSLGTTGAGGNYGYTF. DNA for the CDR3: TGTGCCAGTAGCCTTGGGACGACTGGGGCAGGGGGCAACTATGGCTACACCTTC.

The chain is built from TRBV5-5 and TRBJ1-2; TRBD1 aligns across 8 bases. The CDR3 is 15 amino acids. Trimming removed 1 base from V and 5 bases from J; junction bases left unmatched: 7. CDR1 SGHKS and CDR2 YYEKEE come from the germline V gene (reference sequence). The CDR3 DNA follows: TGTGCCAGCAGCTTGCCGACAGGGGAGGCTTATGGCTACACCTTC. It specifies CASSLPTGEAYGYTF.

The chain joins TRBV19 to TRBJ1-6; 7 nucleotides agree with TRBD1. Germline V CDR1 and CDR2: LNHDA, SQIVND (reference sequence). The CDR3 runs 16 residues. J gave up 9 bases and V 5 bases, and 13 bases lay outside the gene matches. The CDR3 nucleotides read TGTGCCAGTAGTGACAAACGGACAGGCCTTAGTTCACCCCTCCACTTT. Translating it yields CASSDKRTGLSSPLHF.

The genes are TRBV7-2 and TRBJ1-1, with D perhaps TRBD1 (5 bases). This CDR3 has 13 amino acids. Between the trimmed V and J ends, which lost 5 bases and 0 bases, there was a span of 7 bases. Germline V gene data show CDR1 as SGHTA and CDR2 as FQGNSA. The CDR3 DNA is TGTGCCAGCAGCCGACAGATGAACACTGAAGCTTTCTTT. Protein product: CASSRQMNTEAFF.

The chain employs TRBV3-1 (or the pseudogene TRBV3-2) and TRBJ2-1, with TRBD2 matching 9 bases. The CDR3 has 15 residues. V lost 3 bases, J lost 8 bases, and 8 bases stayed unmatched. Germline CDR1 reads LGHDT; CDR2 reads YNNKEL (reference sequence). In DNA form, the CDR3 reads TGTGCCAGCAGCCAGGTATGGCGGGGGGGACATGAGCAGTTCTTC. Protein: CASSQVWRGGHEQFF.

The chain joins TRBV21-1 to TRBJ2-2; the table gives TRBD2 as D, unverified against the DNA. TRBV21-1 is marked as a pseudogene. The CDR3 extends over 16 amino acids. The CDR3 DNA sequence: TGTGCCAGCAGCCCCCCGGGACTATCTTATAGCGGGGAGCTGTTTTTT. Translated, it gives CASSPPGLSYSGELFF.

The CDR3 DNA reads as TGTGCCAGCAGCTACAAGTATCAGCCCCAGCATTTT. Translating it yields CASSYKYQPQHF. This chain links TRBV7-8 with TRBJ1-5; D not certain. This CDR3 has 12 amino acids. From germline, CDR1 is SGHVS and CDR2 FQNEAQ. V was cut by 4 bases and J by 5 bases, with 6 bases left in between.

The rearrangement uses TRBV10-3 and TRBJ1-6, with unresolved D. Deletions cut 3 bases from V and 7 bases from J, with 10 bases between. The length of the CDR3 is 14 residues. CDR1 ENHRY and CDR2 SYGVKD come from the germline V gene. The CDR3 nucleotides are TGTGCCATCAGTGAAGACAACGTCAATTCACCCCTCCACTTT. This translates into CAISEDNVNSPLHF.

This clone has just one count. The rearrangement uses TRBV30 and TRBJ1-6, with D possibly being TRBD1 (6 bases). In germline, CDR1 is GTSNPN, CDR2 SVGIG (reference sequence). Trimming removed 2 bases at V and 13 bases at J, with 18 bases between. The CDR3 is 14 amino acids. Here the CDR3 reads CAWSPLQGALPLHF. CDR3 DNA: TGTGCCTGGAGTCCTCTACAGGGTGCACTGCCCCTCCACTTT.

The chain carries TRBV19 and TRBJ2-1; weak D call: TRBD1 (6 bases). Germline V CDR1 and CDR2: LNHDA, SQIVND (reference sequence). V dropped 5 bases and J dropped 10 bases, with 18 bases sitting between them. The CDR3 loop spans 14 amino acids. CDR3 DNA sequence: TGTGCCAGTAGTTCCCAAACCCGGGACACCGAGCAGTTCTTC. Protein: CASSSQTRDTEQFF.